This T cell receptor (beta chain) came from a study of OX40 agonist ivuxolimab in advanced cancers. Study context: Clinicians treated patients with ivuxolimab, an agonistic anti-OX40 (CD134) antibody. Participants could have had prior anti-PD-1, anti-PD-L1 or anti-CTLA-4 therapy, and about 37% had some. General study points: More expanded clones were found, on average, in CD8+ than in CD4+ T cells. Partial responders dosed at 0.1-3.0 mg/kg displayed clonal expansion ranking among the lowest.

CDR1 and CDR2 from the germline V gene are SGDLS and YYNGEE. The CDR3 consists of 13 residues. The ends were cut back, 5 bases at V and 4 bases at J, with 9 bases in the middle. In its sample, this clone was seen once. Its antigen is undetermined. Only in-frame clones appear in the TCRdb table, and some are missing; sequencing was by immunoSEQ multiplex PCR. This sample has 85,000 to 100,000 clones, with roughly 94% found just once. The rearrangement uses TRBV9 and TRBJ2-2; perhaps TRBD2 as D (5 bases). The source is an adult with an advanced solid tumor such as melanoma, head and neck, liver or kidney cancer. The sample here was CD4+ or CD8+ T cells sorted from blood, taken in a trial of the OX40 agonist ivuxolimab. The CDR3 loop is CASRGRGTGELFF. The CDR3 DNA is TGTGCCAGCAGGGGTCGGGGCACCGGGGAGCTGTTTTTT.